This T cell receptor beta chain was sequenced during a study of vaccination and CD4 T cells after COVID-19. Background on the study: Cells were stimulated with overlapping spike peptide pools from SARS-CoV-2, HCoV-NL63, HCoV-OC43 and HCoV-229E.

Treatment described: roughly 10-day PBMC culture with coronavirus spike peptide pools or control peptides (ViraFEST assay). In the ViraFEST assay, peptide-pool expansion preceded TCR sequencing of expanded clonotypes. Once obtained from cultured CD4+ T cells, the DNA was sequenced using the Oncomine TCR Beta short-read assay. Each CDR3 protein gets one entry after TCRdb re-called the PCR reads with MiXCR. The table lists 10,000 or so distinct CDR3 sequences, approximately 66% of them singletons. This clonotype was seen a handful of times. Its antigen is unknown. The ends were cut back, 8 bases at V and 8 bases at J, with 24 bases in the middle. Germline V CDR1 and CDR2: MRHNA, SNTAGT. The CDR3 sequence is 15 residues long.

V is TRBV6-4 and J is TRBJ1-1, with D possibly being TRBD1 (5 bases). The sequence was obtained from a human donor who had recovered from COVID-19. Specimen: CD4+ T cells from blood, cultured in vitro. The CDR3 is CASRMGVRREREAFF. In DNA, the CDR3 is TGTGCCAGCCGGATGGGGGTCAGGAGGGAGCGGGAAGCTTTCTTT.